This TCR beta chain emerged from a study of HIV-infected patients and healthy controls. Study-wide points: During therapy, HIV-associated CDR3s fell significantly in frequency, while CMV-associated CDR3s did not change significantly.

Follow-up blood was drawn about 14 weeks, roughly three months, after antiretroviral therapy began. All unsorted peripheral T cells were captured because whole blood was used without fractionation. RNA came from roughly 2.5 ml of peripheral blood. This clonotype was seen ten or more times. Its antigen is not identified. Trimming took off 5 bases at V and 0 bases at J, with 14 bases between the two ends. Germline V lookup: CDR1 MNHEY, CDR2 SVGEGT. The CDR3 runs to 16 residues. Alpha and beta constant-region primers primed reverse transcription of about 470 ng RNA. Using multiplexing indices, alpha and beta chain libraries were generated apart by chain-specific third strand synthesis. TCRdb used MiXCR to reprocess the 5' RACE reads, holding one entry per CDR3 protein. This sample has about 18,000 distinct CDR3 sequences, with roughly 8.7% found just once.

The specimen comprised blood, sampled during antiretroviral therapy. The sequence came from an adult with HIV infection. This chain links TRBV6-2 or TRBV6-3 with TRBJ2-4; TRBD1 might be the D (5 bases). The CDR3 loop reads CASSTDRTLAKNIQYF. The DNA of the CDR3 is TGTGCCAGCAGTACCGACAGAACCCTAGCCAAAAACATTCAGTACTTC.